A selection of T cell receptor beta chains follows, all from one sample in a study of response to subunit inactivated influenza vaccine. TCRdb re-derived calls from the RT-PCR reads in MiXCR, one entry per CDR3 protein. The table lists over 750,000 distinct CDR3 sequences, approximately 22% of them singletons. Specimen: PBMCs from blood, collected approximately 5 days after vaccination. These receptors all stem from a man between 45 and 60 years old who received an inactivated influenza vaccine. Each CDR3 is given with its conserved first and last residue. A D gene is named only where the DNA matches it firmly.

CASSQAGGQPTSTDTQYF	-	TRBJ2-3	TRBV4-2
CATSRDLAGGYGYTF	TRBD1	TRBJ1-2	TRBV15
CASSLTPGAEQYF	-	TRBJ2-7	TRBV7-9
CASGTIAGAYEQYF	TRBD2	TRBJ2-7	TRBV7-9
CASSPLTGTVTYNEQFF	-	TRBJ2-1	TRBV6-2/TRBV6-3
CASRVKGLGLAGGTQYF	TRBD2	TRBJ2-3	TRBV6-1
CASSLLGAGDGDTQYF	TRBD2	TRBJ2-3	TRBV7-2
CASSLGHAETQYF	-	TRBJ2-5	TRBV7-2
CASSGTGGSETQYF	TRBD1	TRBJ2-5	TRBV9
CASRTTGTGIYEQYF	TRBD1	TRBJ2-7	TRBV6-1
CASSAQTGVSYNEQFF	TRBD1	TRBJ2-1	TRBV7-3
CASSYPNPSTDTQYF	-	TRBJ2-3	TRBV28
CASRGDVIKEQFF	-	TRBJ2-1	TRBV5-1
CASTFQYSNQPQHF	-	TRBJ1-5	TRBV6-1
CAISDPGQGALGANVLTF	TRBD1	TRBJ2-6	TRBV10-3
CSARVTTGTDTQYF	-	TRBJ2-3	TRBV20-1
CSAQRTGEPGELFF	TRBD1	TRBJ2-2	TRBV29-1
CASSLAQRGEISYEQYF	TRBD2	TRBJ2-7	TRBV5-6
CASHRGVGNQPQHF	TRBD1	TRBJ1-5	TRBV5-6
CASSRDQRRETQYF	-	TRBJ2-5	TRBV12-3/TRBV12-4
CASSTGQGRGIYGYTF	TRBD1	TRBJ1-2	TRBV12-3/TRBV12-4
CASSTTGTSTYEQYF	TRBD2	TRBJ2-7	TRBV28
CATGEVRSGANVLTF	-	TRBJ2-6	TRBV24-1
CASSLWTSPGTEAFF	-	TRBJ1-1	TRBV7-2
CATQQGDIADTQYF	TRBD1	TRBJ2-3	TRBV6-1
CASSKQYNSPLHF	-	TRBJ1-6	TRBV12-3/TRBV12-4
CASSTRLAGGYEQYF	TRBD2	TRBJ2-7	TRBV13
CASSSSGQGSYEQYF	TRBD1	TRBJ2-7	TRBV6-5
CASSLPGVHEQYF	-	TRBJ2-7	TRBV7-2
CASSLIRGTYEQYF	-	TRBJ2-7	TRBV12-3/TRBV12-4
CSAKGQGLREQYF	-	TRBJ2-7	TRBV20-1
CASSLRAGYRNEQFF	TRBD2	TRBJ2-1	TRBV5-6
CSVLGQNTEAFF	-	TRBJ1-1	TRBV29-1
CASSLAVGTYEQYF	-	TRBJ2-7	TRBV5-5
CASSSAHRDRDTNYGYTF	TRBD1	TRBJ1-2	TRBV6-5
CASSVDERGANVLTF	-	TRBJ2-6	TRBV9
CASSINREGPQHF	-	TRBJ1-5	TRBV19
CASRSAARLNTEAFF	-	TRBJ1-1	TRBV7-9
CAIAATYNEQFF	-	TRBJ2-1	TRBV12-3/TRBV12-4
CASKAGTGNTNYGYTF	TRBD1	TRBJ1-2	TRBV6-1
CASSISGTTNYGYTF	-	TRBJ1-2	TRBV7-2
CASSPGANYGYTF	-	TRBJ1-2	TRBV18
CSATNLFRDRGYEQYF	TRBD1	TRBJ2-7	TRBV20-1
CASSFSFSYNSPLHF	-	TRBJ1-6	TRBV27
CASSPTGPGYETQYF	-	TRBJ2-5	TRBV5-5
CASRQLRSGADTQYF	TRBD2	TRBJ2-3	TRBV12-3/TRBV12-4
CSVGRRGRGAGELFF	-	TRBJ2-2	TRBV29-1
CASSLLGLLAGGGETQYF	TRBD2	TRBJ2-5	TRBV11-2
CASSLLDIQYF	-	TRBJ2-4	TRBV28
CSARDEVGYSPLHF	-	TRBJ1-6	TRBV20-1
CASSQETGFEAFF	TRBD1	TRBJ1-1	TRBV4-1
CASLQGVLAGMETQYF	TRBD2	TRBJ2-5	TRBV7-6
CATASGLADTQYF	-	TRBJ2-3	TRBV24-1
CASSYLDPRKNSPLHF	-	TRBJ1-6	TRBV6-5
CASSQAPGFRDSQAFF	TRBD1	TRBJ1-1	TRBV4-1
CASSLVGSKNTGELFF	-	TRBJ2-2	TRBV7-9
CASSSTIAGRRPDTQYF	TRBD2	TRBJ2-3	TRBV12-3/TRBV12-4
CASSYFPPTSNEQFF	-	TRBJ2-1	TRBV6-5
CSVEFRGQNTGELFF	-	TRBJ2-2	TRBV29-1
CSAMQSGQGFGYTF	TRBD1	TRBJ1-2	TRBV20-1